This T cell receptor beta chain came from a study of cytotoxic CD8 clonotypes in ibrutinib-treated CLL. Generated by immunoSEQ multiplex PCR, the TCRdb table keeps only in-frame clones and is missing some. Among 270,000 or so clones listed, 65% to 85% were seen once. Trimming removed 8 bases from V and 1 base from J, with 9 bases in between. This CDR3 spans 13 amino acids. CDR1 is LNHDA and CDR2 is SQIVND in the germline V gene (reference sequence). This clone has more than one count but fewer than ten. The sequences come from PBMCs, collected at disease progression, from a patient treated with ibrutinib. The clonotype was recovered from a human donor with chronic lymphocytic leukemia. The chain uses TRBV19 and TRBJ1-5, with TRBD1 as a possible D gene (6 bases). In DNA form, the CDR3 reads TGTGCCAGTTGCGGACAGAGCAATCAGCCCCAGCATTTT. Its translation: CASCGQSNQPQHF.